A selection of T cell receptor beta chains follows, all from one sample in a study of cytomegalovirus exposure and HLA in healthy donors. Some clones are missing from TCRdb's copy, which holds only in-frame ones; the method was immunoSEQ multiplex PCR. The table lists more than 80,000 clones, 69% of them singletons. Sequencing was done on a sample of PBMCs. These receptor sequences come from a man aged 45 to 65 in good health and CMV-seronegative. Both conserved end residues are part of each CDR3. D genes are given only for firm matches. Clone size, where shown, is once, few, many, or a class for clones that have expanded.

CASSYPGQNYEQYF	TGCGCCAGCAGCTATCCGGGACAGAACTACGAGCAGTACTTC	once	TRBD1	TRBJ2-7	TRBV4-1
CASSAQTGGGPDTQYF	TGTGCCAGCAGCGCGCAGACAGGGGGCGGCCCAGATACGCAGTATTTT	-	TRBD1	TRBJ2-3	TRBV9
CASSLGTGGQETQYF	TGTGCCAGCTCACTCGGGACAGGGGGCCAAGAGACCCAGTACTTC	-	TRBD1	TRBJ2-5	TRBV18
CASSSAGQGLEAQHF	TGTGCCAGCAGCAGCGCTGGACAGGGCCTCGAGGCCCAGCATTTT	-	TRBD1	TRBJ1-5	TRBV7-9
CASSLGRYNEQFF	TGTGCCAGCAGCCTGGGCAGGTACAATGAGCAGTTCTTC	-	-	TRBJ2-1	TRBV11-2
CASSQRDRILEAFF	TGTGCCAGCAGCCAAAGAGACAGGATTCTGGAAGCTTTCTTT	few	-	TRBJ1-1	TRBV7-2
CSSSLASTGQYF	TGTTCCAGCAGCTTAGCCTCAACGGGGCAGTACTTC	-	-	TRBJ2-7	TRBV7-9
CASRRLTGGSWANVLTF	TGTGCCAGCAGGAGGCTGACAGGGGGCTCGTGGGCCAACGTCCTGACTTTC	-	TRBD1	TRBJ2-6	TRBV5-6
CASSHPGVNYGYTF	TGCGCCAGCAGCCATCCCGGGGTTAACTATGGCTACACCTTC	-	-	TRBJ1-2	TRBV4-1
CASSQGQGASPLHF	TGTGCCAGCAGTCAAGGACAGGGGGCTTCACCCCTCCACTTT	-	TRBD1	TRBJ1-6	TRBV6-5
CASSQSQFYNSPLHF	TGCGCCAGCAGCCAAAGTCAGTTCTATAATTCACCCCTCCACTTT	-	-	TRBJ1-6	TRBV4-3
CASSYRASGRNEQFF	TGTGCCAGCAGCTATAGGGCTAGCGGTCGGAATGAGCAGTTCTTC	-	TRBD2	TRBJ2-1	TRBV7-9
CAISDRLGQGPQSNYGYTF	TGTGCCATCAGTGACCGCCTGGGGCAGGGGCCTCAGTCTAACTATGGCTACACCTTC	-	-	TRBJ1-2	TRBV10-3
CASSAYRGWSNQPQHF	TGTGCCAGCAGTGCCTACAGGGGTTGGAGCAATCAGCCCCAGCATTTT	-	TRBD1	TRBJ1-5	TRBV28
CASSLGGGAGGNEQFF	TGTGCCAGCAGCTTGGGCGGGGGGGCCGGAGGCAATGAGCAGTTCTTC	-	TRBD2	TRBJ2-1	TRBV28
CAISEPGTGYGYTF	TGTGCCATCAGTGAGCCCGGGACAGGCTATGGCTACACCTTC	-	TRBD1	TRBJ1-2	TRBV10-3
CASSFGYYNEQFF	TGTGCCAGTAGTTTCGGTTACTACAATGAGCAGTTCTTC	-	-	TRBJ2-1	TRBV19
CASSPGQGANQPQHF	TGTGCCAGTAGCCCGGGACAGGGGGCGAATCAGCCCCAGCATTTT	-	TRBD1	TRBJ1-5	TRBV19
CASSRGLAGNTDTQYF	TGTGCCAGCAGCAGAGGACTAGCGGGGAACACAGATACGCAGTATTTT	few	TRBD2	TRBJ2-3	TRBV7-9
CASSQGPTGVRQPQHF	TGTGCCAGCAGCCAAGGTCCGACAGGGGTTCGCCAGCCCCAGCATTTT	-	TRBD1	TRBJ1-5	TRBV4-2
CASRPNRAHQPQHF	TGTGCCAGCAGGCCAAACAGGGCCCATCAGCCCCAGCATTTT	-	-	TRBJ1-5	TRBV28
CASRQRGGADTQYF	TGTGCCAGCAGACAGCGGGGGGGGGCGGATACGCAGTATTTT	once	TRBD2	TRBJ2-3	TRBV13
CASSFQGAGYGYTF	TGTGCCAGCAGTTTCCAGGGGGCTGGCTATGGCTACACCTTC	-	TRBD1	TRBJ1-2	TRBV6-5
CASSSRDSRSGNTIYF	TGCGCCAGCAGCTCTAGGGACAGCCGCTCTGGAAACACCATATATTTT	-	TRBD1	TRBJ1-3	TRBV5-1
CASSLPTIQGRGEQFF	TGTGCCAGCAGCTTGCCCACTATACAGGGACGGGGTGAGCAGTTCTTC	medium-sized	-	TRBJ2-1	TRBV7-9
CASSYDRANSGNTIYF	TGCGCCAGCAGCTATGACAGGGCCAACTCTGGAAACACCATATATTTT	-	TRBD1	TRBJ1-3	TRBV5-1
CAISVNGGGNQPQHF	TGTGCCATCAGTGTGAACGGGGGTGGCAATCAGCCCCAGCATTTT	few	-	TRBJ1-5	TRBV10-3
CASSLAGDYGYTF	TGTGCCAGCAGTTTGGCGGGAGACTATGGCTACACCTTC	-	-	TRBJ1-2	TRBV28
CASSLSSWANQPQHF	TGTGCCAGCAGCTTGAGTTCTTGGGCTAATCAGCCCCAGCATTTT	few	-	TRBJ1-5	TRBV5-8
CASSGGYNEKLFF	TGTGCCAGCAGCGGAGGATATAATGAAAAACTGTTTTTT	-	-	TRBJ1-4	TRBV9
CASTKFGGGDEQFF	TGTGCCAGCACCAAGTTCGGGGGTGGGGATGAGCAGTTCTTC	-	-	TRBJ2-1	TRBV7-3
CASSQGLAGGQTSQYF	TGCGCCAGCAGCCAAGGGCTAGCGGGTGGCCAAACGTCCCAGTACTTC	-	TRBD2	TRBJ2-5	TRBV4-1
CASSPNLGGGNIQYF	TGCGCCAGCAGCCCTAACTTGGGAGGGGGAAACATTCAGTACTTC	-	-	TRBJ2-4	TRBV5-1
CASSPRGSTDTQYF	TGTGCCAGCAGCCCCAGGGGGAGCACAGATACGCAGTATTTT	-	TRBD1	TRBJ2-3	TRBV6-5
CASSPTPMGGTEAFF	TGCGCCAGCAGCCCCACACCGATGGGGGGCACTGAAGCTTTCTTT	-	-	TRBJ1-1	TRBV5-1
CASSQSIETGENSPLHF	TGTGCCAGCAGCCAATCAATCGAGACAGGGGAGAATTCACCCCTCCACTTT	-	TRBD1	TRBJ1-6	TRBV16
CASSAQDYYGYTF	TGCGCCAGCAGCGCCCAGGACTACTATGGCTACACCTTC	-	-	TRBJ1-2	TRBV5-1
CASSFDRVGDYTF	TGTGCCAGCAGCTTCGACAGGGTCGGGGACTACACCTTC	-	TRBD1	TRBJ1-2	TRBV5-6
CASSPSRRGETQYF	TGTGCCAGCAGCCCATCACGGCGAGGGGAGACCCAGTACTTC	-	-	TRBJ2-5	TRBV9
CASSESRFAEQFF	TGTGCCAGCAGTGAATCCCGGTTCGCGGAGCAGTTCTTC	few	-	TRBJ2-1	TRBV6-1
CASSYGQNTEAFF	TGTGCCAGCAGTTACGGCCAGAACACTGAAGCTTTCTTT	-	-	TRBJ1-1	TRBV6-5
CASRRTGTEVTQYF	TGTGCCAGCAGGCGGACCGGGACAGAAGTGACCCAGTACTTC	-	TRBD1	TRBJ2-5	TRBV2
CASGTAYNEQFF	TGTGCCAGCGGGACAGCGTACAATGAGCAGTTCTTC	-	TRBD1	TRBJ2-1	TRBV6-1
CATSRGSGGARF	TGTGCCACCAGCAGAGGGAGCGGGGGAGCTCGTTTT	-	TRBD2	TRBJ2-3	TRBV15
CAISESGPGELFF	TGTGCCATCAGTGAGTCTGGCCCCGGGGAGCTGTTTTTT	-	-	TRBJ2-2	TRBV10-3
CASSPQGDTEAFF	TGTGCCAGCAGCCCCCAGGGGGACACTGAAGCTTTCTTT	-	TRBD1	TRBJ1-1	TRBV4-2
CAVRGTVSNTEAFF	TGTGCCGTCAGAGGGACAGTAAGTAACACTGAAGCTTTCTTT	-	TRBD1	TRBJ1-1	TRBV10-3
CASSVGTSGREQETQYF	TGTGCCAGCAGCGTGGGGACTAGCGGGAGGGAACAAGAGACCCAGTACTTC	few	TRBD2	TRBJ2-5	TRBV9
CASSWGQGMNTEAFF	TGCGCCAGCAGCTGGGGACAGGGGATGAACACTGAAGCTTTCTTT	-	TRBD1	TRBJ1-1	TRBV5-1
CASSLVASTGPKNIQYF	TGTGCCAGCAGCTTAGTTGCCAGTACAGGGCCCAAAAACATTCAGTACTTC	few	-	TRBJ2-4	TRBV7-2
CASSVPGGGNYGYTF	TGTGCCAGCAGCGTTCCCGGGGGGGGAAACTATGGCTACACCTTC	-	-	TRBJ1-2	TRBV7-2
CASSSLPGGSYNEQFF	TGCGCCAGCAGCTCTTTACCAGGGGGCTCCTACAATGAGCAGTTCTTC	-	TRBD1	TRBJ2-1	TRBV5-1
CASSLTAGSTEAFF	TGCGCCAGCAGCTTGACCGCGGGGAGCACTGAAGCTTTCTTT	-	-	TRBJ1-1	TRBV5-1
CASSGFRDYEQYF	TGTGCCAGCAGTGGATTCCGGGATTACGAGCAGTACTTC	once	-	TRBJ2-7	TRBV6-1
CAWSGGRGEETQYF	TGTGCCTGGAGTGGGGGCCGGGGGGAAGAGACCCAGTACTTC	-	TRBD2	TRBJ2-5	TRBV30